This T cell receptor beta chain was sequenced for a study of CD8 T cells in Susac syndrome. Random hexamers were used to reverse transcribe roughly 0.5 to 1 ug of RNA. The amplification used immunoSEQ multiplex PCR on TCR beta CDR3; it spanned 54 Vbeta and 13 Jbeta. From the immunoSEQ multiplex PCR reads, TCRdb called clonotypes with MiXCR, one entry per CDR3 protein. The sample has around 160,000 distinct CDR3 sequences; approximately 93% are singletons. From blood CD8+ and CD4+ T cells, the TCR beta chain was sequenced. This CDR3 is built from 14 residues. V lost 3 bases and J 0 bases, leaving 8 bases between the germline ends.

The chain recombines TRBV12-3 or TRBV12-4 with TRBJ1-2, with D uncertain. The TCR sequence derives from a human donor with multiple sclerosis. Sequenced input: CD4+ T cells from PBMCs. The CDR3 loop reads CASSFQESNYGYTF. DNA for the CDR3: TGTGCCAGCAGTTTTCAGGAATCTAACTATGGCTACACCTTC.